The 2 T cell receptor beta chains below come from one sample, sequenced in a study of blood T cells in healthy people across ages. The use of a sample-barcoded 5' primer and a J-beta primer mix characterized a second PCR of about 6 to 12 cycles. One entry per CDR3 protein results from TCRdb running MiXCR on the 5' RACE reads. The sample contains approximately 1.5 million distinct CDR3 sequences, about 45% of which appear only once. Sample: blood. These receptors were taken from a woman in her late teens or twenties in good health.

CDR3 DNA: TGCGCCAGCAGCTTGGCTTCTGAGGAGCAGTTCTTC. Amino acid sequence: CASSLASEEQFF. The V and J genes are TRBV5-1 and TRBJ2-1; unclear D gene. Germline V gene sequence: CDR1 SGHRS, CDR2 YFSETQ. CDR3 length equals 12 residues. Trimming pared 0 bases from V and 10 bases from J, leaving 8 bases between.

The CDR3 nucleotides read TGTGCCAGCTCCCTTAGGTATTCTTCCTACAATGAGCAGTACTTC. The encoded protein is CASSLRYSSYNEQYF. The chain uses TRBV12-3 or TRBV12-4 and TRBJ2-7; D remains ambiguous. This CDR3 contains 15 residues. Trimming removed 8 bases from V and 7 bases from J, with 24 bases in between.